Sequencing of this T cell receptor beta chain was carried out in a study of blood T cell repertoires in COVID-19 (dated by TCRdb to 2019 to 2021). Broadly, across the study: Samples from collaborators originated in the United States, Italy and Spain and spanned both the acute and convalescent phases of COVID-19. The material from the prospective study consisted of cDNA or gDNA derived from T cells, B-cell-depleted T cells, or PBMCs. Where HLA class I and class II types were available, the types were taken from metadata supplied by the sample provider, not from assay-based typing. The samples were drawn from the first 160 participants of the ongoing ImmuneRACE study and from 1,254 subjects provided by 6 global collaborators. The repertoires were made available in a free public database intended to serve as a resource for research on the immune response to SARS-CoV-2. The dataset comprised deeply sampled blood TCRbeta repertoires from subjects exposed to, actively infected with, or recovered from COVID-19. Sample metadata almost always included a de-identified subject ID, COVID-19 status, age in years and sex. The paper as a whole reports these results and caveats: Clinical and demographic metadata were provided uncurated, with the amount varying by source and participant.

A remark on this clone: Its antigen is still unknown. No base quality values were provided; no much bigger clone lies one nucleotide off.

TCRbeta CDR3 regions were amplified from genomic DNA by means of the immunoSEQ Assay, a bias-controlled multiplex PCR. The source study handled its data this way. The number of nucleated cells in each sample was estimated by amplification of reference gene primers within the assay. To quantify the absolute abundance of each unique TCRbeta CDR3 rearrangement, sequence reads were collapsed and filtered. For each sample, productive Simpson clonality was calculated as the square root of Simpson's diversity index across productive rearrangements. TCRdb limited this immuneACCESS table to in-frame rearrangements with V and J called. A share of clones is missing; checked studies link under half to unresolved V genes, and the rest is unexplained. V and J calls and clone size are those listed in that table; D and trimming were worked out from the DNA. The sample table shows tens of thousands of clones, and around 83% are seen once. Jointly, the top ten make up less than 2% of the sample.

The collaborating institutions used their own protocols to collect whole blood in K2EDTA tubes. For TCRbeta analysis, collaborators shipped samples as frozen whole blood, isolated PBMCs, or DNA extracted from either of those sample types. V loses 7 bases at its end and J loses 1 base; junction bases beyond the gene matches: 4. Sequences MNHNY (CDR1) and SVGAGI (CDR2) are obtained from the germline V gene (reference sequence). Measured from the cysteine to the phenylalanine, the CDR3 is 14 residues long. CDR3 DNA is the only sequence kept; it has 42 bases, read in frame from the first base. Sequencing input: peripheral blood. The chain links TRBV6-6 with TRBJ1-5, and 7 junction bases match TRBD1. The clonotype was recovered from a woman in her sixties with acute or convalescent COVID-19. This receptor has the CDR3 CASNQGESNQPQHF. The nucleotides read TGTGCCAGCAACCAGGGGGAAAGCAATCAGCCCCAGCATTTT.